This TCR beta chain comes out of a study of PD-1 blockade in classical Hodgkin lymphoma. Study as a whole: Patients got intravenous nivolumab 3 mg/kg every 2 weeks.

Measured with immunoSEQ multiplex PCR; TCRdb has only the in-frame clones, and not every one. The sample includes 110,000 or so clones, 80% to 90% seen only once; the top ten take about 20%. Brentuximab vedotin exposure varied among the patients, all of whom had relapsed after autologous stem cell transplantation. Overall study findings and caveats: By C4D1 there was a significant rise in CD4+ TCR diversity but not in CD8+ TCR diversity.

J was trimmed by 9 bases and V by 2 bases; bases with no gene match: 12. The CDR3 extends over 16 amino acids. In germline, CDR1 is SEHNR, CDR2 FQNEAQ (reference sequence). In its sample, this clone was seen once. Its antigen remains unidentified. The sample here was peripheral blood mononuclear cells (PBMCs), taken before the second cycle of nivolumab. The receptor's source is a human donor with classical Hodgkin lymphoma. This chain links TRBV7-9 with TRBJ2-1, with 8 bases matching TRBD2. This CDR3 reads CASSLILGGRKGEQFF. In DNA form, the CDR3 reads TGTGCCAGCAGCTTAATTCTCGGCGGGAGGAAGGGTGAGCAGTTCTTC. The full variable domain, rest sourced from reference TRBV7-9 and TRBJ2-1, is DTGVSQNPRHKITKRGQNVTFRCDPISEHNRLYWYRQTLGQGPEFLTYFQNEAQLEKSRLLSDRFSAERPKGSFSTLEIQRTEQGDSAMYLCASSLILGGRKGEQFFGPGTRLTVL.